Sequencing of this T cell receptor (beta chain) was carried out in a study of cytomegalovirus exposure and HLA in healthy donors. Points from the study as a whole: Despite most TCR sequences being rare, some public TCRs occurred in many donors.

Worth noting for this clone: No antigen is known for it.

Use of 60 Vbeta and 13 Jbeta primers characterized the PCR. Libraries were prepared by immunoSEQ multiplex PCR; TCRdb keeps only in-frame clonotypes and omits some of them. In the table there are around 70,000 clones, over 60% of which are singletons. This TCR came from a male donor in good health and CMV-seropositive. The sample was PBMCs.

The CDR3 region has the DNA TGTGCCAGCAGCTGGGACAGGGGGAGGTACGAGCAGTACTTC. Translation gives CASSWDRGRYEQYF. The chain couples TRBV5-8 to TRBJ2-7; 11 positions match TRBD1. This CDR3 has 14 amino acids. Losses at the gene ends were 3 bases for V and 4 bases for J; bases not matched to a gene: 3. The V gene's germline CDR1 is SGHTS and CDR2 YDEGEE.